These 17 T cell receptor beta chains share one sample of origin, sequenced in a study of T cells in Graves' hyperthyroidism and ophthalmopathy. RNA transcripts were the template for amplifying TCR beta CDR3 regions. First-round RT-PCR of the TCR CDR3 relied on the HTBI primer set. TCRdb reanalysed the multiplex PCR reads using MiXCR and keeps one entry per CDR3 protein. The data show 600,000 to 900,000 distinct CDR3 sequences, approximately 16% seen once. The specimen was blood. The receptor set was obtained from a man aged 18 to 30 with Graves' hyperthyroidism.

The V and J genes are TRBV6-1 and TRBJ1-2, with 9 bases fitting TRBD1. Germline lookup yields CDR1 MNHNS and CDR2 SASEGT. This CDR3 has 15 amino acids. J gave up 4 bases and V 5 bases, and 8 bases lay outside the gene matches. This CDR3 reads CASSSAGQGTYGYTF. CDR3 DNA sequence: TGTGCCAGCAGTAGCGCGGGACAGGGCACCTATGGCTACACCTTC.

This clonotype showed up many times. The chain uses TRBV18 and TRBJ2-7; 10 bases are a match to TRBD2. Germline values: CDR1 KGHSH, CDR2 LQKENI. V lost 5 bases to trimming and J lost 7 bases; unmatched junction nucleotides: 8. The CDR3 has 14 residues. The CDR3 spells CASSESGRAEEQYF. In DNA form, the CDR3 reads TGTGCCAGCTCAGAGAGCGGGAGGGCTGAAGAGCAGTACTTC.

This clonotype was observed a handful of times. The rearrangement joins TRBV24-1 to TRBJ2-7; D possibly uses TRBD1 or TRBD2 (5 bases each). V lost 4 bases, J lost 3 bases, and 24 bases lay in between. The CDR3 contains 18 residues. CDR1 is KGHDR, CDR2 SFDVKD, per germline. The CDR3 DNA reads as TGTGCCACCAGTGACCGGACCGGGACCAAAGGCTCTATCTACGAGCAGTACTTC. The encoded protein is CATSDRTGTKGSIYEQYF.

The chain couples TRBV10-3 to TRBJ1-2, with D possibly matching TRBD1 (5 bases). Germline values: CDR1 ENHRY, CDR2 SYGVKD. Trimming stripped 2 bases from V and 2 bases from J, with 6 bases between. CDR3 length: 13 residues. The CDR3 protein is CAISEAGNYGYTF. As DNA, the CDR3 is TGTGCCATCAGTGAGGCAGGGAACTATGGCTACACCTTC.

J is TRBJ2-7 and V is TRBV27; D gene uncertain. CDR3 length equals 13 residues. Germline V gene lookup returns CDR1 MNHEY and CDR2 SMNVEV (reference sequence). Deletions cut 4 bases from V and 5 bases from J, with 12 bases between. The CDR3 loop reads CASSWPPMNEQYF. The CDR3 bases are TGTGCCAGCAGTTGGCCGCCCATGAACGAGCAGTACTTC.

The genes are TRBV28 and TRBJ2-5, with D uncertain. The ends were cut back, 6 bases at V and 6 bases at J, with 14 bases in the middle. Germline V gene lookup returns CDR1 MDHEN and CDR2 SYDVKM. This CDR3 comprises 13 residues. The CDR3 DNA follows: TGTGCCAGCAGAGCCCCGGTAAGACAGACCCAGTACTTC. This codes for CASRAPVRQTQYF.

This clonotype was observed many times. V usage is TRBV28 and J usage is TRBJ2-5, with D maybe TRBD2 (6 bases). The V end was cut by 7 bases, the J end by 2 bases, with 20 bases between. CDR1 MDHEN and CDR2 SYDVKM come from the germline V gene. The CDR3 is 16 residues long. This CDR3 reads CASTWGDFGGQETQYF. The CDR3 nucleotides are TGTGCCAGCACTTGGGGGGACTTCGGGGGTCAAGAGACCCAGTACTTC.

There are many counts of this clonotype. The genes are TRBV30 and TRBJ1-2; TRBD1 is a possible D gene (6 bases). In germline, CDR1 is GTSNPN, CDR2 SVGIG (reference sequence). The CDR3 runs 11 residues. Trimming took 3 bases from V and 14 from J, leaving 16 bases between them. The CDR3 bases are TGTGCCTGGAGAATCGGGGGGCGAGAAACCTTC. It encodes CAWRIGGRETF.

CDR3 sequence reads: CATTADLENIQYF. Here the CDR3 DNA reads TGTGCCACCACAGCGGACCTCGAAAACATTCAGTACTTC. The chain recombines TRBV25-1 with TRBJ2-4, with D maybe TRBD2 (5 bases). The germline V gene has CDR1 MGHDK and CDR2 SYGVNS. V lost 10 bases and J lost 5, with 15 bases in between. The CDR3 totals 13 residues.

In this sample, this clonotype turned up once. V gene TRBV28 combines with J gene TRBJ2-4, with D possibly being TRBD2 (5 bases). Trimming stripped 3 bases from V and 8 bases from J, with 14 bases between. The germline V gene encodes CDR1 MDHEN and CDR2 SYDVKM. This CDR3 is built from 14 residues. The CDR3 bases are TGTGCCAGCAGTTTTGGCGGTCTCGGGGACATTCAGTACTTC. Its protein is CASSFGGLGDIQYF.

The table lists this clonotype with many counts. The chain is built from TRBV7-9 and TRBJ1-5; perhaps TRBD1 as D (5 bases). The CDR3 extends over 15 amino acids. Germline assignment: CDR1 SEHNR and CDR2 FQNEAQ (reference sequence). The V and J ends lost 5 bases and 0 bases respectively, with 11 bases between them. Here the CDR3 reads CASSLGGGSNQPQHF. DNA for the CDR3: TGTGCCAGCAGCCTCGGGGGGGGTAGCAATCAGCCCCAGCATTTT.

This clonotype was counted between two and nine times. V is TRBV7-9 and J is TRBJ1-2; D unresolved. Germline V lookup: CDR1 SEHNR, CDR2 FQNEAQ (reference sequence). With 3 bases removed from V and 6 bases from J, the gap between germline ends came to 11 bases. The CDR3 length is 13 residues. DNA for the CDR3: TGTGCCAGCAGCTTTATTGGGGAGGATGGCTACACCTTC. Amino acid sequence: CASSFIGEDGYTF.

V and J are TRBV2 and TRBJ2-5; D possibly corresponds to TRBD1 (5 bases). Germline V CDR1 and CDR2: SNHLY, FYNNEI. V lost 2 bases to trimming and J lost 9 bases, with 7 bases between them. The CDR3 sequence is 11 residues long. The CDR3 loop reads CASSELRAQYF. In DNA, the CDR3 is TGTGCCAGCAGTGAACTCAGGGCCCAGTACTTC.

This clonotype was counted many times. This chain joins TRBV28 and TRBJ2-5; 9 bases align to TRBD1. This CDR3 comprises 16 residues. Germline V gene lookup returns CDR1 MDHEN and CDR2 SYDVKM. The trim removed 7 bases at V and 1 base at J, leaving 10 bases unmatched. The CDR3 DNA follows: TGTGCCAGCACTTCACCGGGACAGGGTGTCCAAGAGACCCAGTACTTC. It encodes CASTSPGQGVQETQYF.

The chain recombines TRBV4-1 with TRBJ2-7; tentative D call: TRBD2 (5 bases). There are 13 residues in the CDR3. Germline lookup yields CDR1 MGHRA and CDR2 YSYEKL. The V gene lost 1 base and the J gene lost 7 bases, with 11 bases spanning the gap. The DNA of the CDR3 is TGCGCCAGCAGCCAAGTACTAGTGGAAGAGCAGTACTTC. This translates into CASSQVLVEEQYF.

This clonotype was observed a few times. V gene TRBV20-1 combines with J gene TRBJ2-2; the D gene is possibly TRBD2 (6 bases). The CDR3 contains 13 residues. Germline V gene data show CDR1 as DFQATT and CDR2 as SNEGSKA (reference sequence). Trimming took off 3 bases at V and 7 bases at J, with 12 bases between the two ends. DNA of the CDR3: TGCAGTGCTAGCCGGCAGGGAGGCGGGGAGCTGTTTTTT. It specifies CSASRQGGGELFF.

This clonotype was seen more than once but under ten times. The chain combines TRBV20-1 with TRBJ2-7, with 9 positions matching TRBD1. V lost 6 bases and J lost 5; bases outside the gene matches: 2. The CDR3 has 11 residues. The germline V gene has CDR1 DFQATT and CDR2 SNEGSKA (reference sequence). CDR3 loop: CSARDRDEQYF. In DNA form, the CDR3 reads TGCAGTGCCCGGGACAGGGACGAGCAGTACTTC.